The 19 T cell receptor beta chains in this list originate from one sample, sequenced in a study of blood T cell repertoires in COVID-19. The repertoire was sequenced with immunoSEQ multiplex PCR; TCRdb's copy has only in-frame clones and lacks some. The sample shows 310,000 or so clones, more than 75% of them seen only once. The sequenced material came from peripheral blood. All receptors come from a man aged 45-65 years with active or convalescent COVID-19.

The rearrangement joins TRBV19 to TRBJ1-1; TRBD1 aligns across 9 bases. The CDR3 totals 14 residues. Germline CDR1 reads LNHDA; CDR2 reads SQIVND (reference sequence). V was clipped by 9 bases and J by 3 bases; unmatched bases: 8. The CDR3 DNA sequence: TGTGCCAGCCGGCGGGGACAGGGTGACACTGAAGCTTTCTTT. It is translated as CASRRGQGDTEAFF.

The chain is built from TRBV7-9 and TRBJ1-4; tentative D call: TRBD1 (6 bases). Germline V gives CDR1 SEHNR, CDR2 FQNEAQ (reference sequence). With 7 bases removed from V and 5 bases from J, the gap between germline ends came to 17 bases. The length of the CDR3 is 15 residues. The CDR3 is CASTAPGQGNEKLFF. In DNA form, the CDR3 reads TGTGCCAGCACGGCCCCAGGGCAGGGGAATGAAAAACTGTTTTTT.

The chain couples TRBV5-6 to TRBJ1-2, with TRBD1 matching 7 bases. CDR3 length: 16 residues. Trimming removed 4 bases from V and 5 bases from J; junction bases left unmatched: 14. CDR1 SGHDT and CDR2 YYEEEE come from the germline V gene. The CDR3: CASSSRQGPPGYGYTF. The CDR3, as DNA: TGTGCCAGCAGCAGTCGACAGGGACCGCCAGGATATGGCTACACCTTC.

The chain combines TRBV5-1 with TRBJ2-1, with 10 positions matching TRBD1. CDR1 and CDR2 (germline): SGHRS, YFSETQ. The trim removed 3 bases at V and 10 bases at J, leaving 13 bases unmatched. CDR3 size: 16 residues. The CDR3 reads CASSSPGQGSRREQFF. Written as DNA, the CDR3 is TGCGCCAGCAGCTCCCCGGGACAGGGGAGTAGAAGGGAGCAGTTCTTC.

The chain has TRBV5-1 and TRBJ2-7; TRBD1 matches at 7 bases. Germline CDR1 and CDR2: SGHRS and YFSETQ. The CDR3 is 15 residues long. J gave up 0 bases and V 4 bases, and 7 bases lay outside the gene matches. The DNA for the CDR3 is TGCGCCAGCAGCAGGTCCGGGACAGACTCCTACGAGCAGTACTTC. This gives the protein CASSRSGTDSYEQYF. Drawing the rest from reference TRBV5-1 and TRBJ2-7, the complete variable domain is KAGVTQTPRYLIKTRGQQVTLSCSPISGHRSVSWYQQTPGQGLQFLFEYFSETQRNKGNFPGRFSGRQFSNSRSEMNVSTLELGDSALYLCASSRSGTDSYEQYFGPGTRLTVT.

The chain is built from TRBV7-9 and TRBJ2-1; D possibly corresponds to TRBD1 (5 bases). Between the trimmed V and J ends, which lost 8 bases and 4 bases, there was a span of 12 bases. CDR3 size: 13 residues. Looked up from germline, CDR1 is SEHNR and CDR2 is FQNEAQ (reference sequence). The CDR3, as DNA: TGTGCCAGCGATCAGGGCCCGTACAATGAGCAGTTCTTC. It translates to CASDQGPYNEQFF.

The V and J genes are TRBV9 and TRBJ1-1, with D uncertain. CDR3 length equals 15 residues. CDR1 is SGDLS and CDR2 is YYNGEE in the germline V gene. Trimming shortened V by 0 bases and J by 1 base, and 10 bases separated the two germline ends. The CDR3 reads CASSVGGGRNTEAFF. CDR3 nucleotides: TGTGCCAGCAGCGTAGGAGGAGGGAGGAACACTGAAGCTTTCTTT.

The chain uses TRBV13 and TRBJ2-3, with 9 nucleotides matching TRBD1. The length of the CDR3 is 19 residues. Germline values: CDR1 PRHDT, CDR2 FYEKMQ (reference sequence). J gave up 0 bases and V 0 bases, and 10 bases lay outside the gene matches. DNA for the CDR3: TGTGCCAGCAGCTTAGGAGGACAGGGGAGTCTGTTGAGCACAGATACGCAGTATTTT. Its protein is CASSLGGQGSLLSTDTQYF.

This chain links TRBV30 with TRBJ1-2; no firm D call. Germline values: CDR1 GTSNPN, CDR2 SVGIG (reference sequence). The V gene lost 0 bases and the J gene lost 4 bases, with 9 bases spanning the gap. The CDR3 is 13 residues long. The CDR3 nucleotides read TGTGCCTGGAGTGTTGGAGGAGTCTATGGCTACACCTTC. Protein: CAWSVGGVYGYTF.

This clone has a handful of counts. This chain uses TRBV29-1 with TRBJ1-1, with 8 bases aligning to TRBD1. CDR3 length: 12 amino acids. J lost 7 bases, V lost 7 bases, and 8 bases had no gene match. Germline V gene sequence: CDR1 SQVTM, CDR2 ANQGSEA. CDR3 DNA: TGCAGCGGAGGGATACAGGGGGGTGAAGCTTTCTTT. It translates to CSGGIQGGEAFF.

This clone was observed once. The rearrangement joins TRBV30 to TRBJ1-1; D might be TRBD1 (6 bases). The germline V gene has CDR1 GTSNPN and CDR2 SVGIG (reference sequence). Deletions cut 4 bases from V and 1 base from J, with 7 bases between. CDR3 length: 12 amino acids. The CDR3 DNA follows: TGTGCCTGGAACAGGGCGAACACTGAAGCTTTCTTT. Amino acids: CAWNRANTEAFF.

The chain joins TRBV6-5 to TRBJ2-5; D gene unclear. CDR1 is MNHEY and CDR2 is SVGAGI in the germline V gene. The CDR3 is 14 residues long. Between the trimmed V and J ends, which lost 6 bases and 2 bases, there was a span of 13 bases. The DNA of the CDR3 is TGTGCCAGCAGCGGTCGGGTAGAGCAAGAGACCCAGTACTTC. This translates into CASSGRVEQETQYF.

This chain connects TRBV5-4 to TRBJ2-1; 15 nucleotides align to TRBD2. The CDR3 is 17 amino acids. J was trimmed by 1 base and V by 4 bases; bases with no gene match: 3. From germline, CDR1 is SGHNT and CDR2 YYREEE (reference sequence). The CDR3 DNA follows: TGTGCCAGCAGCGGACTAGCGGGAGGGAGTTCCTACAATGAGCAGTTCTTC. Protein: CASSGLAGGSSYNEQFF.

DNA for the CDR3: TGTGCCAGCAGCATGACGGGACAGGGGGCGCGAAACTATGGCTACACCTTC. Amino acids: CASSMTGQGARNYGYTF. V usage is TRBV7-8 and J usage is TRBJ1-2; 12 bases line up with TRBD1. J gave up 2 bases and V 5 bases, and 9 bases lay outside the gene matches. CDR1 is SGHVS and CDR2 is FQNEAQ in the germline V gene. The CDR3 covers 17 residues.

The chain links TRBV4-1 to TRBJ1-1; TRBD1 matches 8 bases. CDR1 and CDR2 from the germline V gene are MGHRA and YSYEKL. V shed 3 bases, J shed 0 bases, and the junction held 12 bases outside the gene matches. The CDR3 length is 18 residues. The CDR3 sequence is CASSQTPPGQDMNTEAFF. DNA of the CDR3: TGCGCCAGCAGCCAGACTCCTCCGGGACAGGACATGAACACTGAAGCTTTCTTT.

This sequence joins TRBV5-6 and TRBJ1-4; D is unclear. This CDR3 spans 15 amino acids. Trimming cost V 4 bases and J 8 bases, with 18 bases left between them. Germline CDR1 reads SGHDT; CDR2 reads YYEEEE. The CDR3 DNA follows: TGTGCCAGCAGCGACTATTCGGCCGGACGAGAAAAACTGTTTTTT. Amino acids: CASSDYSAGREKLFF.

The chain couples TRBV5-1 to TRBJ2-7; maybe TRBD1 (6 bases). This CDR3 contains 13 residues. Trimming took 3 bases from V and 2 from J, leaving 9 bases between them. Germline V gives CDR1 SGHRS, CDR2 YFSETQ. CDR3 in amino acids: CASSSPGAYEQYF. In DNA form, the CDR3 reads TGCGCCAGCAGCTCGCCAGGGGCCTACGAGCAGTACTTC.

The chain employs TRBV7-2 and TRBJ1-3; TRBD1 is a possible D gene (6 bases). Per the germline V gene, CDR1 is SGHTA and CDR2 is FQGNSA. The CDR3 extends over 16 amino acids. Trimming took off 5 bases at V and 4 bases at J, with 18 bases between the two ends. CDR3: CASSLGTPLGGNTIYF. DNA for the CDR3: TGTGCCAGCAGCCTAGGGACACCTCTCGGCGGAAACACCATATATTTT.

This chain uses TRBV6-5 with TRBJ2-7; 9 bases map to TRBD2. Trimming cost V 2 bases and J 4 bases; bases outside gene matches: 9. CDR3 length: 16 amino acids. From germline, CDR1 is MNHEY and CDR2 SVGAGI. This CDR3 is CASSYRLSSGRYEQYF. DNA for the CDR3: TGTGCCAGCAGTTACCGATTGTCCAGCGGGAGGTACGAGCAGTACTTC.